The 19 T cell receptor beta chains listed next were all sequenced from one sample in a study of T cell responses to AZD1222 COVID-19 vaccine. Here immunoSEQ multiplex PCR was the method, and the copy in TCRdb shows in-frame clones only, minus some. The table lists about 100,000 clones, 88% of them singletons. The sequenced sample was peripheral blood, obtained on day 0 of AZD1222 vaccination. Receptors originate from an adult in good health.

The CDR3 DNA sequence: TGTGCCAGCAAGAAGCACGCGCAGCTTAACTATGGCTACACCTTC. Its translation: CASKKHAQLNYGYTF. The chain carries TRBV6-5 and TRBJ1-2; D gene ambiguous. The germline V gene encodes CDR1 MNHEY and CDR2 SVGAGI. The V end was cut by 7 bases, the J end by 1 base, with 16 bases between. This CDR3 spans 15 amino acids.

CDR3 nucleotide sequence: TGTGCCAGCAGCTCCAACGACGAGCTTTCACCCCTCCACTTT. It encodes CASSSNDELSPLHF. The chain carries TRBV9 and TRBJ1-6; D is uncertain. V lost 4 bases to trimming and J lost 9 bases, with 14 bases between them. Per germline, CDR1 SGDLS and CDR2 YYNGEE. This CDR3 comprises 14 residues.

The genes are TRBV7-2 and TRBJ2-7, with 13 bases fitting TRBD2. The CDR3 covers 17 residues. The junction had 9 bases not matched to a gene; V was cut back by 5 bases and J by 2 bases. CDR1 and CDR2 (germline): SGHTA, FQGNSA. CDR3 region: CASSPRLAGGITYEQYF. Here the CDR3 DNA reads TGTGCCAGCAGCCCCAGACTAGCGGGAGGCATAACCTACGAGCAGTACTTC.

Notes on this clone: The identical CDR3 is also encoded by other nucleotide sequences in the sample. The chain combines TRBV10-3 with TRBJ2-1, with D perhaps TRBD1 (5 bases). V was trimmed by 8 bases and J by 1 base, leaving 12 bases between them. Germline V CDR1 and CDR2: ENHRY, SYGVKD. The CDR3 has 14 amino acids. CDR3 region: CAIRETESYNEQFF. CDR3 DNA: TGTGCCATCCGCGAGACAGAATCCTACAATGAGCAGTTCTTC.

The CDR3 here is CASSSPGTEETQYF. The CDR3 DNA follows: TGTGCCAGCAGTTCTCCCGGGACAGAAGAGACCCAGTACTTC. The V and J genes are TRBV28 and TRBJ2-5; 7 bases fit TRBD1. CDR1 and CDR2 (germline): MDHEN, SYDVKM. The CDR3 contains 14 residues. The V segment lost 4 bases and the J segment 3 bases; nucleotides outside the gene matches: 5.

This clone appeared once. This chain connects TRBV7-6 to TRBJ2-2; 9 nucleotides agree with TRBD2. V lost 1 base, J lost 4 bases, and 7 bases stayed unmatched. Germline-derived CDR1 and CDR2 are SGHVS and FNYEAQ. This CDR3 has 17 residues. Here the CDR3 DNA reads TGTGCCAGCAGCTTAGGGGATAGCGGGAGTCCCACCGGGGAGCTGTTTTTT. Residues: CASSLGDSGSPTGELFF.

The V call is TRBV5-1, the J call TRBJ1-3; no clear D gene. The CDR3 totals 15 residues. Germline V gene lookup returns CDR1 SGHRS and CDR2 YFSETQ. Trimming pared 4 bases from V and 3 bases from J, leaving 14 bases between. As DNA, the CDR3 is TGCGCCAGCAGCGTGGAGGCAGCGGTTGGAAACACCATATATTTT. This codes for CASSVEAAVGNTIYF. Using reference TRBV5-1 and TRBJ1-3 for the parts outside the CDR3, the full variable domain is KAGVTQTPRYLIKTRGQQVTLSCSPISGHRSVSWYQQTPGQGLQFLFEYFSETQRNKGNFPGRFSGRQFSNSRSEMNVSTLELGDSALYLCASSVEAAVGNTIYFGEGSWLTVV.

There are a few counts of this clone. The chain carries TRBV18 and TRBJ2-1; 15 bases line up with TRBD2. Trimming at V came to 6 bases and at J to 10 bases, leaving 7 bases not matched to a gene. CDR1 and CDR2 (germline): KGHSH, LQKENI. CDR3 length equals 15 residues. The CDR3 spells CASSLGLAGGLEQFF. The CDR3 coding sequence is TGTGCCAGCTCCCTCGGACTAGCGGGAGGGTTGGAGCAGTTCTTC.

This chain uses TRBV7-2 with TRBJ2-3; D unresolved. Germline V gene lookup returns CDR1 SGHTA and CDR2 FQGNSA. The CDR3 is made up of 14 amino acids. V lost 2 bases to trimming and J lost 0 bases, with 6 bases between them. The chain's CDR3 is CASSLRGSTDTQYF. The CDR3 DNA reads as TGTGCCAGCAGCTTACGTGGGAGCACAGATACGCAGTATTTT. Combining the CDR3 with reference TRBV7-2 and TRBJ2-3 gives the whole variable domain GAGVSQSPSNKVTEKGKDVELRCDPISGHTALYWYRQSLGQGLEFLIYFQGNSAPDKSGLPSDRFSAERTGGSVSTLTIQRTQQEDSAVYLCASSLRGSTDTQYFGPGTRLTVL.

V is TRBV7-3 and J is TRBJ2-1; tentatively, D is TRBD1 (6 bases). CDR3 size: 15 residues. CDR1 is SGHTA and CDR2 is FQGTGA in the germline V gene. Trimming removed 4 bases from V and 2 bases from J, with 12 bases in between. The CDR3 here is CASSSYQGTYNEQFF. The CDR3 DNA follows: TGTGCCAGCAGCTCATATCAGGGGACCTACAATGAGCAGTTCTTC.

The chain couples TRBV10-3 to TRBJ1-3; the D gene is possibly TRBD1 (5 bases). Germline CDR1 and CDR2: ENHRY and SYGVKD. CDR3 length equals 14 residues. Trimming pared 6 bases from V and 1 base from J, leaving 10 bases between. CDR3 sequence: CAISDSSSGNTIYF. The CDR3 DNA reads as TGTGCCATCAGCGACAGCAGTTCTGGAAACACCATATATTTT.

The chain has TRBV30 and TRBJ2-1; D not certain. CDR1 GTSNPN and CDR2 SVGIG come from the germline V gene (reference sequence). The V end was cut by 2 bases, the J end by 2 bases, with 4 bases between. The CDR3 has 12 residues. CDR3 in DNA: TGTGCCTGGAGTTTCGCCTACAATGAGCAGTTCTTC. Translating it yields CAWSFAYNEQFF. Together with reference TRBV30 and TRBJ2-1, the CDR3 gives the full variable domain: SQTIHQWPATLVQPVGSPLSLECTVEGTSNPNLYWYRQAAGRGLQLLFYSVGIGQISSEVPQNLSASRPQDRQFILSSKKLLLSDSGFYLCAWSFAYNEQFFGPGTRLTVL.

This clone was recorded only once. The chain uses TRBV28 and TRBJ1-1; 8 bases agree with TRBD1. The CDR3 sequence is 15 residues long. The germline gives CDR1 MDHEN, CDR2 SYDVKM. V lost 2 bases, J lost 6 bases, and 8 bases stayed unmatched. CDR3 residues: CASSLGLDRGPEAFF. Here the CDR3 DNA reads TGTGCCAGCAGTTTAGGACTTGACAGGGGTCCTGAAGCTTTCTTT.

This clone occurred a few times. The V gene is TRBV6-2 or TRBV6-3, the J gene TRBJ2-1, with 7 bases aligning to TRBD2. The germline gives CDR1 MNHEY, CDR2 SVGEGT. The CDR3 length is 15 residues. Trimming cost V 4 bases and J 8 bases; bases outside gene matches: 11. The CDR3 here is CASSLTGGGPDEQFF. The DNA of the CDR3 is TGTGCCAGCAGTTTAACGGGGGGAGGGCCCGATGAGCAGTTCTTC.

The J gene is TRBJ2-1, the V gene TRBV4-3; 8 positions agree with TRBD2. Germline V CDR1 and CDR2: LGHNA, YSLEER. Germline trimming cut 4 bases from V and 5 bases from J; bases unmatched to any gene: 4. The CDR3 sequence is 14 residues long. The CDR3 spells CASSRGTRDNEQFF. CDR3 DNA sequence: TGCGCCAGCAGCCGAGGGACTAGGGACAATGAGCAGTTCTTC.

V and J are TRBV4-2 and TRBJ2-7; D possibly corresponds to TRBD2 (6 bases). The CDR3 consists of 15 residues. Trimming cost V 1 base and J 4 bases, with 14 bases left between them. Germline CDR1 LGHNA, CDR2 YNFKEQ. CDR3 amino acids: CASSQGPGLQYEQYF. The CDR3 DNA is TGTGCCAGCAGCCAAGGGCCGGGACTCCAGTACGAGCAGTACTTC.

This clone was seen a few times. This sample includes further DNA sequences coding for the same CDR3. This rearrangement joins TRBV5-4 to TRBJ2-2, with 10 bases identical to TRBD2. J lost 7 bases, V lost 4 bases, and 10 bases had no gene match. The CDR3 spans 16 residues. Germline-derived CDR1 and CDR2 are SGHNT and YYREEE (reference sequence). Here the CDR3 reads CASSRRLAGVSGELFF. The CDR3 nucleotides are TGTGCCAGCAGCCGACGGCTAGCGGGAGTTAGCGGGGAGCTGTTTTTT.

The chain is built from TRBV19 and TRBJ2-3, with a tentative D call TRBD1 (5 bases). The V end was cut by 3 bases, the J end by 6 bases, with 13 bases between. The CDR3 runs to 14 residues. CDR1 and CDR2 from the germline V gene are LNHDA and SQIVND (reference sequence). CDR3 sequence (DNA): TGTGCCAGTAGTATGGGGCAGGGTAGGGATACGCAGTATTTT. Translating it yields CASSMGQGRDTQYF.

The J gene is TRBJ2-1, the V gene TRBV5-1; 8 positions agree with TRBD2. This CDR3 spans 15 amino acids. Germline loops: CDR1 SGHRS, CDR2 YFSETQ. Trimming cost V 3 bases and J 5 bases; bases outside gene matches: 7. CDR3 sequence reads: CASSSVGGGNNEQFF. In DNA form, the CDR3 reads TGCGCCAGCAGCTCTGTAGGCGGGGGGAACAATGAGCAGTTCTTC.